This TCR beta chain was recovered during a study of T cell responses to AZD1222 COVID-19 vaccine. On the study more broadly: The study pooled second doses at about 4 or about 12 weeks.

On this clone: The antigen remains unidentified.

Study results and caveats: Epitopes outside B.1.351 and B.1.1.7 mutated regions reportedly drew nearly half of spike TCRs. Just a handful of AZD1222 recipients were seropositive at baseline. Researchers report vaccine-associated CD4 TCRs spanning spike, with dominance at 160-218 and 743-854.

Profiled with immunoSEQ multiplex PCR; TCRdb holds only in-frame clones, not every one. The sample includes 75,000 to 90,000 clones, 90% of them seen just once. Germline CDR1 is KGHSH and CDR2 is LQKENI. Deletions cut 3 bases from V and 4 bases from J, with 18 bases between. The CDR3 extends over 16 amino acids. V is TRBV18 and J is TRBJ1-2; tentatively, D is TRBD1 (5 bases). Sequenced material: peripheral blood, taken on day 0 of AZD1222 vaccination. The TCR sequence derives from an adult in good health. As DNA, the CDR3 is TGTGCCAGCTCACCGAGCGGGACTCTCGAGGGCTATGGCTACACCTTC. Translated: CASSPSGTLEGYGYTF.